These T cell receptor beta chains were read from a single sample in a study of OX40 agonist ivuxolimab in advanced cancers. Sequencing used immunoSEQ multiplex PCR; TCRdb keeps in-frame clones, though not all of them. In the table there are 30,000 to 45,000 clones, 65% to 80% of which are singletons. The material sequenced was CD4+ or CD8+ T cells sorted from blood, taken in a trial of the OX40 agonist ivuxolimab. These receptors were collected from an adult with an advanced solid tumor such as melanoma, head and neck, liver or kidney cancer. Each CDR3 is given with its conserved first and last residue. The order of the fields is V gene, D gene, clone size, J gene, CDR3 protein, CDR3 DNA. The D gene is left open where the match is weak. Clone size, where shown, is once, few, many, or a class for clones that have expanded.

v_call: TRBV7-2; d_call: TRBD1; clone_size: .; j_call: TRBJ1-5; cdr3_aa: CASSPQGVQPQHF; cdr3_nt: TGTGCCAGCAGCCCACAGGGGGTTCAGCCCCAGCATTTT
v_call: TRBV19; d_call: TRBD1; clone_size: .; j_call: TRBJ2-1; cdr3_aa: CASSIDRGNEQFF; cdr3_nt: TGTGCCAGTAGTATAGACAGGGGGAATGAGCAGTTCTTC
v_call: TRBV2; d_call: .; clone_size: .; j_call: TRBJ1-1; cdr3_aa: CASRLGQPTEAFF; cdr3_nt: TGTGCCAGCAGGTTGGGACAACCAACTGAAGCTTTCTTT
v_call: TRBV19; d_call: TRBD1; clone_size: .; j_call: TRBJ2-7; cdr3_aa: CASSATGGVNEQYF; cdr3_nt: TGTGCCAGTAGTGCCACAGGGGGAGTCAACGAGCAGTACTTC
v_call: TRBV5-1; d_call: TRBD2; clone_size: .; j_call: TRBJ2-1; cdr3_aa: CASSFSGAYNEQFF; cdr3_nt: TGCGCCAGCAGCTTTAGCGGGGCCTACAATGAGCAGTTCTTC
v_call: TRBV19; d_call: .; clone_size: .; j_call: TRBJ1-5; cdr3_aa: CASRWTGNQPQHF; cdr3_nt: TGTGCCAGTAGGTGGACAGGCAATCAGCCCCAGCATTTT
v_call: TRBV5-4; d_call: TRBD1; clone_size: .; j_call: TRBJ2-3; cdr3_aa: CASSSGQGTDTQYF; cdr3_nt: TGTGCCAGCAGCTCCGGACAGGGCACAGATACGCAGTATTTT
v_call: TRBV4-1; d_call: TRBD1; clone_size: .; j_call: TRBJ2-5; cdr3_aa: CASSQLTGEGKTQYF; cdr3_nt: TGCGCCAGCAGCCAGCTGACAGGGGAAGGGAAGACCCAGTACTTC
v_call: TRBV19; d_call: TRBD1; clone_size: .; j_call: TRBJ2-7; cdr3_aa: CASSIGTAYEQYF; cdr3_nt: TGTGCCAGTAGTATCGGGACAGCCTACGAGCAGTACTTC
v_call: TRBV20-1; d_call: .; clone_size: .; j_call: TRBJ1-1; cdr3_aa: CSATGAEAFF; cdr3_nt: TGCAGTGCTACAGGGGCTGAAGCTTTCTTT
v_call: TRBV11-2; d_call: TRBD2; clone_size: .; j_call: TRBJ2-3; cdr3_aa: CASSLYSSGGVYTQYF; cdr3_nt: TGTGCCAGCAGCCTATACTCTAGCGGGGGGGTCTATACGCAGTATTTT
v_call: TRBV19; d_call: .; clone_size: once; j_call: TRBJ2-3; cdr3_aa: CASGYLSTDTQYF; cdr3_nt: TGTGCCAGTGGGTACCTTAGCACAGATACGCAGTATTTT
v_call: TRBV7-8; d_call: .; clone_size: .; j_call: TRBJ1-2; cdr3_aa: CASSFGIGGYTF; cdr3_nt: TGTGCCAGCAGCTTCGGGATAGGTGGCTACACCTTC
v_call: TRBV7-9; d_call: .; clone_size: .; j_call: TRBJ2-7; cdr3_aa: CASSKDSGSYEQYF; cdr3_nt: TGTGCCAGCAGCAAAGACAGCGGCTCCTACGAGCAGTACTTC
v_call: TRBV30; d_call: .; clone_size: .; j_call: TRBJ2-1; cdr3_aa: CAWRPPSAGYNEQFF; cdr3_nt: TGTGCCTGGAGACCACCTAGCGCGGGATACAATGAGCAGTTCTTC
v_call: TRBV10-3; d_call: TRBD1; clone_size: .; j_call: TRBJ2-7; cdr3_aa: CAISEFSGQGSEQYF; cdr3_nt: TGTGCCATCAGTGAGTTTTCAGGACAGGGGAGCGAGCAGTACTTC
v_call: TRBV27; d_call: TRBD2; clone_size: .; j_call: TRBJ2-7; cdr3_aa: CASSGLAGGYEQYF; cdr3_nt: TGTGCCAGCAGTGGTCTAGCGGGGGGCTACGAGCAGTACTTC
v_call: TRBV30; d_call: .; clone_size: .; j_call: TRBJ1-2; cdr3_aa: CAWRHRESNYGYTF; cdr3_nt: TGTGCCTGGAGGCACAGGGAGTCTAACTATGGCTACACCTTC
v_call: TRBV7-9; d_call: TRBD1; clone_size: .; j_call: TRBJ2-1; cdr3_aa: CASSSRQGSSSYNEQFF; cdr3_nt: TGTGCCAGCAGCTCCCGACAGGGCTCATCGTCCTACAATGAGCAGTTCTTC
v_call: TRBV7-8; d_call: .; clone_size: .; j_call: TRBJ2-2; cdr3_aa: CASSKGQTGNTGELFF; cdr3_nt: TGTGCCAGCAGCAAGGGTCAGACAGGGAACACCGGGGAGCTGTTTTTT
v_call: TRBV5-1; d_call: TRBD1; clone_size: .; j_call: TRBJ1-4; cdr3_aa: CASSSLSTGRATNEKLFF; cdr3_nt: TGCGCCAGCAGCTCCCTATCGACAGGGAGGGCAACTAATGAAAAACTGTTTTTT
v_call: TRBV28; d_call: .; clone_size: .; j_call: TRBJ2-3; cdr3_aa: CASSLRTDTQYF; cdr3_nt: TGTGCCAGCAGTTTACGCACAGATACGCAGTATTTT
v_call: TRBV11-2; d_call: .; clone_size: .; j_call: TRBJ2-5; cdr3_aa: CASSATQQGLAQYF; cdr3_nt: TGTGCCAGCAGCGCAACACAACAGGGTTTAGCCCAGTACTTC
v_call: TRBV6-5; d_call: .; clone_size: .; j_call: TRBJ2-1; cdr3_aa: CASSYLAPWEQFF; cdr3_nt: TGTGCCAGCAGTTATCTCGCTCCCTGGGAGCAGTTCTTC
v_call: TRBV6-4; d_call: TRBD2; clone_size: .; j_call: TRBJ2-7; cdr3_aa: CASSTLAGGTYEQYF; cdr3_nt: TGTGCCAGCAGTACGCTAGCGGGGGGAACCTACGAGCAGTACTTC
v_call: TRBV11-2; d_call: .; clone_size: .; j_call: TRBJ1-5; cdr3_aa: CASSKEEQPQHF; cdr3_nt: TGTGCCAGCAGCAAAGAAGAACAGCCCCAGCATTTT
v_call: TRBV30; d_call: .; clone_size: few; j_call: TRBJ2-1; cdr3_aa: CAWSAWDNEQFF; cdr3_nt: TGTGCCTGGAGTGCATGGGACAATGAGCAGTTCTTC
v_call: TRBV7-3; d_call: .; clone_size: .; j_call: TRBJ1-2; cdr3_aa: CASSYQGRGYTF; cdr3_nt: TGTGCCAGCAGCTACCAGGGGAGAGGCTACACCTTC
v_call: TRBV2; d_call: TRBD1; clone_size: .; j_call: TRBJ1-5; cdr3_aa: CASSAGDSRRPQHF; cdr3_nt: TGTGCCAGCAGTGCTGGGGACAGTCGTAGACCCCAGCATTTT
v_call: TRBV7-3; d_call: TRBD1; clone_size: .; j_call: TRBJ1-6; cdr3_aa: CASSLVGQGSSPLHF; cdr3_nt: TGTGCCAGCAGCTTAGTTGGACAGGGTAGTTCACCCCTCCACTTT
v_call: TRBV10-3; d_call: .; clone_size: .; j_call: TRBJ1-2; cdr3_aa: CAISEIGRGDGYTF; cdr3_nt: TGTGCCATCAGTGAAATCGGTAGGGGTGATGGCTACACCTTC
v_call: TRBV28; d_call: TRBD1; clone_size: .; j_call: TRBJ2-7; cdr3_aa: CASSVRTGREQYF; cdr3_nt: TGTGCCAGCAGTGTCCGGACAGGGCGCGAGCAGTACTTC
v_call: TRBV5-1; d_call: .; clone_size: .; j_call: TRBJ1-3; cdr3_aa: CASSETVGNTIYF; cdr3_nt: TGCGCCAGCAGCGAGACAGTTGGAAACACCATATATTTT
v_call: TRBV19; d_call: TRBD2; clone_size: once; j_call: TRBJ2-3; cdr3_aa: CASSKSGDPRDTQYF; cdr3_nt: TGTGCCAGTAGTAAGAGCGGGGACCCACGGGATACGCAGTATTTT
v_call: TRBV19; d_call: TRBD1; clone_size: .; j_call: TRBJ1-5; cdr3_aa: CASSILTGGSNQPQHF; cdr3_nt: TGTGCCAGTAGTATACTGACAGGGGGTAGCAATCAGCCCCAGCATTTT
v_call: TRBV6-1; d_call: TRBD1; clone_size: .; j_call: TRBJ1-4; cdr3_aa: CASTNDRGCLFF; cdr3_nt: TGTGCCAGCACCAATGACAGGGGTTGCCTGTTTTTT
v_call: TRBV7-9; d_call: .; clone_size: .; j_call: TRBJ2-7; cdr3_aa: CASSSRDISYEQYF; cdr3_nt: TGTGCCAGCAGCTCCCGGGACATCTCCTACGAGCAGTACTTC
v_call: TRBV9; d_call: TRBD1; clone_size: .; j_call: TRBJ1-1; cdr3_aa: CASSVEGGWNTEAFF; cdr3_nt: TGTGCCAGCAGCGTAGAAGGGGGCTGGAACACTGAAGCTTTCTTT
v_call: TRBV9; d_call: TRBD1; clone_size: few; j_call: TRBJ2-7; cdr3_aa: CASSVGTGGSYEQYF; cdr3_nt: TGTGCCAGCAGCGTAGGGACAGGGGGTTCCTACGAGCAGTACTTC
v_call: TRBV7-9; d_call: .; clone_size: .; j_call: TRBJ2-3; cdr3_aa: CASSLQHPGTQYF; cdr3_nt: TGTGCCAGCAGCCTTCAACATCCGGGAACGCAGTATTTT
v_call: TRBV11-2; d_call: .; clone_size: .; j_call: TRBJ1-1; cdr3_aa: CASSLGGGHAEAFF; cdr3_nt: TGTGCCAGCAGCTTAGGTGGTGGTCACGCCGAAGCTTTCTTT
v_call: TRBV30; d_call: .; clone_size: medium-sized; j_call: TRBJ2-5; cdr3_aa: CAWSLVGRKETQYF; cdr3_nt: TGTGCCTGGAGTTTAGTCGGAAGAAAAGAGACCCAGTACTTC
v_call: TRBV5-1; d_call: TRBD1; clone_size: .; j_call: TRBJ1-4; cdr3_aa: CASSWGTGGDEKLFF; cdr3_nt: TGCGCCAGCAGCTGGGGGACAGGAGGGGATGAAAAACTGTTTTTT
v_call: TRBV6-1; d_call: TRBD1; clone_size: .; j_call: TRBJ1-2; cdr3_aa: CASSPGGAGGYTF; cdr3_nt: TGTGCCAGCAGCCCAGGGGGCGCCGGTGGCTACACCTTC
v_call: TRBV6-1; d_call: .; clone_size: .; j_call: TRBJ2-7; cdr3_aa: CASSELAGAPYEQYF; cdr3_nt: TGTGCCAGCAGTGAGTTGGCGGGGGCTCCCTACGAGCAGTACTTC
v_call: TRBV5-5; d_call: .; clone_size: few; j_call: TRBJ1-5; cdr3_aa: CASSLNEYQPQHF; cdr3_nt: TGTGCCAGCAGCTTGAACGAATATCAGCCCCAGCATTTT
v_call: TRBV5-1; d_call: .; clone_size: once; j_call: TRBJ2-1; cdr3_aa: CASSVQIYNEQFF; cdr3_nt: TGCGCCAGCAGCGTTCAGATATACAATGAGCAGTTCTTC
v_call: TRBV19; d_call: .; clone_size: .; j_call: TRBJ1-3; cdr3_aa: CASSIDQAESGNTIYF; cdr3_nt: TGTGCCAGTAGTATAGACCAGGCCGAATCTGGAAACACCATATATTTT
v_call: TRBV7-5; d_call: .; clone_size: .; j_call: TRBJ2-1; cdr3_aa: CVRSLNWPRSSYNEQFF; cdr3_nt: TGTGTCAGAAGCTTAAATTGGCCGCGGAGCTCCTACAATGAGCAGTTCTTC
v_call: TRBV5-6; d_call: .; clone_size: .; j_call: TRBJ2-7; cdr3_aa: CASSSGTDVYEQYF; cdr3_nt: TGTGCCAGCAGTTCCGGGACGGACGTCTACGAGCAGTACTTC
v_call: TRBV5-1; d_call: .; clone_size: .; j_call: TRBJ2-7; cdr3_aa: CASSLGGGEQYF; cdr3_nt: TGCGCCAGCAGCTTGGGTGGGGGCGAGCAGTACTTC
v_call: TRBV29-1; d_call: .; clone_size: medium-sized; j_call: TRBJ2-7; cdr3_aa: CSVELNSYEQYF; cdr3_nt: TGCAGCGTTGAACTGAACTCCTACGAGCAGTACTTC
v_call: TRBV15; d_call: .; clone_size: .; j_call: TRBJ2-5; cdr3_aa: CATSRDPGKTQYF; cdr3_nt: TGTGCCACCAGCAGAGATCCGGGAAAGACCCAGTACTTC
v_call: TRBV5-6; d_call: TRBD1; clone_size: .; j_call: TRBJ1-1; cdr3_aa: CASSQGTVNTEAFF; cdr3_nt: TGTGCCAGCAGCCAAGGGACAGTCAACACTGAAGCTTTCTTT